The 20 T cell receptor beta chains below come from one sample, sequenced in a study of cytomegalovirus exposure and HLA in healthy donors. Vbeta (60) and Jbeta (13) primers were used in the PCR. Clones were sequenced by immunoSEQ multiplex PCR, and TCRdb holds only the in-frame ones, with some missing. The sample totals more than 40,000 clones. The specimen was PBMCs. The receptor set was obtained from a female donor in good health and CMV-seronegative.

The chain combines TRBV6-1 with TRBJ1-5, with D possibly being TRBD1 (5 bases). The V gene lost 6 bases and the J gene lost 4 bases, with 10 bases spanning the gap. This CDR3 is built from 13 residues. The germline V gene encodes CDR1 MNHNS and CDR2 SASEGT. The DNA for the CDR3 is TGTGCCAGCAGCCCGGGGGGTAATCAGCCCCAGCATTTT. Amino acid sequence: CASSPGGNQPQHF.

V usage is TRBV19 and J usage is TRBJ2-1; 14 bases agree with TRBD2. CDR1 and CDR2 (germline): LNHDA, SQIVND (reference sequence). V was pared by 4 bases and J by 10 bases, with 12 bases of the junction left unmatched. The CDR3 spans 17 residues. The CDR3 sequence: CASSTTPLGLAGGEQFF. The CDR3 nucleotides are TGTGCCAGTAGTACGACCCCACTAGGACTAGCGGGAGGAGAGCAGTTCTTC.

The chain joins TRBV2 to TRBJ1-4; D is uncertain. Germline CDR1 reads SNHLY; CDR2 reads FYNNEI. Trimming removed 3 bases at V and 8 bases at J, with 13 bases between. CDR3 length: 14 amino acids. The CDR3: CASSESTPYEKLFF. CDR3 sequence (DNA): TGTGCCAGCAGTGAGTCTACCCCCTACGAAAAACTGTTTTTT.

This chain joins TRBV6-6 and TRBJ1-4; 8 nucleotides match TRBD1. V lost 5 bases to trimming and J lost 7 bases; unmatched junction nucleotides: 3. The CDR3 has 13 amino acids. Germline V CDR1 and CDR2: MNHNY, SVGAGI (reference sequence). The CDR3 DNA sequence: TGTGCCAGCAGTGACAGGGGAAGTGAAAAACTGTTTTTT. Encoded protein: CASSDRGSEKLFF.

V gene TRBV9 combines with J gene TRBJ2-1; no clear D. CDR1 SGDLS and CDR2 YYNGEE come from the germline V gene. The CDR3 totals 14 residues. V lost 2 bases, J lost 0 bases, and 6 bases lay in between. This CDR3 reads CASSVLSSYNEQFF. The CDR3 DNA follows: TGTGCCAGCAGCGTCCTAAGCTCCTACAATGAGCAGTTCTTC.

V and J are TRBV5-1 and TRBJ2-2; a weak D match, TRBD2 (6 bases). Trimming pared 0 bases from V and 4 bases from J, leaving 10 bases between. This CDR3 contains 15 residues. Germline loops: CDR1 SGHRS, CDR2 YFSETQ. CDR3 protein: CASSLVGGATGELFF. CDR3 bases: TGCGCCAGCAGCTTGGTGGGGGGAGCCACCGGGGAGCTGTTTTTT.

This rearrangement joins TRBV13 to TRBJ1-1, with D possibly matching TRBD1 (6 bases). With 5 bases removed from V and 4 bases from J, the gap between germline ends came to 32 bases. The germline gives CDR1 PRHDT, CDR2 FYEKMQ (reference sequence). This CDR3 contains 20 residues. The CDR3 DNA follows: TGTGCCAGCAGCCGCGCGACTTTCGACGGAAATTACAGGGAACCCACTGAAGCTTTCTTT. It specifies CASSRATFDGNYREPTEAFF.

The chain links TRBV30 to TRBJ2-7, with TRBD1 as a possible D gene (5 bases). V was shortened by 3 bases and J by 4 bases, with 7 bases between the two germline ends. The CDR3 spans 11 residues. Looked up from germline, CDR1 is GTSNPN and CDR2 is SVGIG (reference sequence). Here the CDR3 reads CAWSDSYEQYF. CDR3 in DNA: TGTGCCTGGAGCGACAGTTACGAGCAGTACTTC.

The chain is built from TRBV29-1 and TRBJ1-1; 9 bases map to TRBD1. The CDR3 runs 13 residues. The junction had 13 bases not matched to a gene; V was cut back by 5 bases and J by 12 bases. The V gene's germline CDR1 is SQVTM and CDR2 ANQGSEA. The CDR3 coding sequence is TGCAGCGTTCGATCTGGGGACAGGGTTCGTTCTTTCTTT. Its translation is CSVRSGDRVRSFF.

The V and J genes are TRBV6-5 and TRBJ1-1, with D perhaps TRBD1 (5 bases). Trimming left V 5 bases short and J 3 bases short, with 13 bases between. The germline V gene has CDR1 MNHEY and CDR2 SVGAGI. CDR3 size: 14 residues. The DNA for the CDR3 is TGTGCCAGCAGTGCGACCGGAGGGGACACTGAAGCTTTCTTT. Encoded protein: CASSATGGDTEAFF.

This chain joins TRBV7-9 and TRBJ2-7, with no clear D. The CDR3 sequence is 12 residues long. Germline CDR1 is SEHNR and CDR2 is FQNEAQ (reference sequence). V dropped 3 bases and J dropped 0 bases, with 3 bases sitting between them. In DNA, the CDR3 is TGTGCCAGCAGCTTCAGCTCCTACGAGCAGTACTTC. Protein sequence: CASSFSSYEQYF.

The chain joins TRBV7-2 to TRBJ2-5; 7 bases agree with TRBD1. J was trimmed by 5 bases and V by 3 bases; bases with no gene match: 0. The CDR3 spans 12 residues. Per the germline V gene, CDR1 is SGHTA and CDR2 is FQGNSA. The CDR3: CASSFRGETQYF. As DNA, the CDR3 is TGTGCCAGCAGCTTCAGGGGGGAGACCCAGTACTTC.

The CDR3 DNA is TGTGCCAGCAGCTTGCAAGGGGAAGGCTATGGCTACACCTTC. Translated: CASSLQGEGYGYTF. The chain employs TRBV5-6 and TRBJ1-2, with TRBD1 as a possible D gene (5 bases). Germline V CDR1 and CDR2: SGHDT, YYEEEE. The CDR3 spans 14 residues. Trimming took off 1 base at V and 4 bases at J, with 11 bases between the two ends.

CDR3 coding DNA: TGTGCCAGCTCTTTTGACACGGACTATGGCTACACCTTC. Residues: CASSFDTDYGYTF. The gene calls are TRBV18 and TRBJ1-2, with D uncertain. V shed 6 bases and J shed 3 bases, with 11 bases lying between them. This CDR3 is built from 13 residues. CDR1 and CDR2 (germline): KGHSH, LQKENI.

The J gene is TRBJ2-5, the V gene TRBV18; TRBD1 aligns across 10 bases. Per germline, CDR1 KGHSH and CDR2 LQKENI. Unmatched junction bases numbered 8, after V lost 8 bases and J lost 8 bases. The CDR3 totals 13 residues. The CDR3, as DNA: TGTGCCAGCCATAAGGGACAGGGGAGTACCCAGTACTTC. Its translation: CASHKGQGSTQYF. Variable domain in full (rest from reference TRBV18 and TRBJ2-5): NAGVMQNPRHLVRRRGQEARLRCSPMKGHSHVYWYRQLPEEGLKFMVYLQKENIIDESGMPKERFSAEFPKEGPSILRIQQVVRGDSAAYFCASHKGQGSTQYFGPGTRLLVL.

The V and J genes are TRBV30 and TRBJ2-7, with 9 nucleotides matching TRBD2. Germline V CDR1 and CDR2: GTSNPN, SVGIG (reference sequence). The V segment lost 2 bases and the J segment 3 bases; nucleotides outside the gene matches: 2. CDR3 length: 13 amino acids. CDR3 region: CAWSPSGIYEQYF. Here the CDR3 DNA reads TGTGCCTGGAGTCCTAGCGGGATCTACGAGCAGTACTTC.

This chain connects TRBV29-1 to TRBJ2-3; maybe TRBD2 (6 bases). The CDR3 runs to 15 residues. In germline, CDR1 is SQVTM, CDR2 ANQGSEA. Trimming stripped 4 bases from V and 0 bases from J, with 14 bases between. The CDR3 reads CSVVGSGESTDTQYF. For the CDR3, the DNA is TGCAGCGTTGTCGGTAGCGGTGAGAGCACAGATACGCAGTATTTT.

The rearrangement uses TRBV5-1 and TRBJ2-2; TRBD1 matches at 7 bases. The length of the CDR3 is 15 residues. Germline CDR1 SGHRS, CDR2 YFSETQ. V trimming: 4 bases; J trimming: 0 bases; junction bases outside the gene matches: 3. The chain's CDR3 is CASSRGQANTGELFF. DNA of the CDR3: TGCGCCAGCAGCCGAGGACAGGCGAACACCGGGGAGCTGTTTTTT.

The chain combines TRBV9 with TRBJ1-1, with D possibly being TRBD1 (5 bases). The germline CDR1 and CDR2 sequences are SGDLS and YYNGEE. The CDR3 is made up of 16 amino acids. The ends were cut back, 4 bases at V and 3 bases at J, with 19 bases in the middle. The CDR3 sequence is CASSKAGTFFDTEAFF. CDR3 DNA: TGTGCCAGCAGCAAAGCGGGGACTTTCTTTGACACTGAAGCTTTCTTT.

V usage is TRBV9 and J usage is TRBJ2-3, with a possible D match to TRBD1 (5 bases). CDR3 length: 14 amino acids. The V gene's germline CDR1 is SGDLS and CDR2 YYNGEE. The V end was cut by 2 bases, the J end by 4 bases, with 11 bases between. The CDR3 DNA reads as TGTGCCAGCAGCGTGCAGGGTAAAGCAGATACGCAGTATTTT. It specifies CASSVQGKADTQYF.